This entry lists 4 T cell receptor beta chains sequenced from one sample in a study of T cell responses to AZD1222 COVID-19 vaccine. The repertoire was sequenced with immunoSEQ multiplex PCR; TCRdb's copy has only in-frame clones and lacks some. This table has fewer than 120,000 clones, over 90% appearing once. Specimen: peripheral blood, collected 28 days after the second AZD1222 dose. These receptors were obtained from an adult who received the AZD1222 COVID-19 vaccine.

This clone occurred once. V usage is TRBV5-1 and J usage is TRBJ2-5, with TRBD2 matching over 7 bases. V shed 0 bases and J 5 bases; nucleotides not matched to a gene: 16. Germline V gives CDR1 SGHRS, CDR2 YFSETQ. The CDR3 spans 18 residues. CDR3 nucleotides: TGCGCCAGCAGCTTGGATGCGGGAGCCCGATCGTGGTATGAGACCCAGTACTTC. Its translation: CASSLDAGARSWYETQYF.

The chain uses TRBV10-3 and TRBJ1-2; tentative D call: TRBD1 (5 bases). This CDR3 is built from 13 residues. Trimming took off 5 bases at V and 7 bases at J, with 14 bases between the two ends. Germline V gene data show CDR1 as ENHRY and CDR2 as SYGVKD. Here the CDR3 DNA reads TGTGCCATCAGTCAAGGACAAAGCTCTGGCTACACCTTC. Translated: CAISQGQSSGYTF.

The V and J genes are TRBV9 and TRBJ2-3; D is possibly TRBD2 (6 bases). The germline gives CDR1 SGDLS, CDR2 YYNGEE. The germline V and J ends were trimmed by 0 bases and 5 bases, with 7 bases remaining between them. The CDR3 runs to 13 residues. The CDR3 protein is CASSVEEGDTQYF. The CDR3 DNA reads TGTGCCAGCAGCGTAGAGGAGGGAGATACGCAGTATTTT.

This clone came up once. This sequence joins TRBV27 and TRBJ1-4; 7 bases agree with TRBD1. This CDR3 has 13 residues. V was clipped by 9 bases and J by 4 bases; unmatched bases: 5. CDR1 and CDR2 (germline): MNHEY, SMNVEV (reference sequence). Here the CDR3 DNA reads TGTGCCAGTCCGGGACAGATTAATGAAAAACTGTTTTTT. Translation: CASPGQINEKLFF. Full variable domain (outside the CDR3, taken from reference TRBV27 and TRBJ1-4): EAQVTQNPRYLITVTGKKLTVTCSQNMNHEYMSWYRQDPGLGLRQIYYSMNVEVTDKGDVPEGYKVSRKEKRNFPLILESPSPNQTSLYFCASPGQINEKLFFGSGTQLSVL.